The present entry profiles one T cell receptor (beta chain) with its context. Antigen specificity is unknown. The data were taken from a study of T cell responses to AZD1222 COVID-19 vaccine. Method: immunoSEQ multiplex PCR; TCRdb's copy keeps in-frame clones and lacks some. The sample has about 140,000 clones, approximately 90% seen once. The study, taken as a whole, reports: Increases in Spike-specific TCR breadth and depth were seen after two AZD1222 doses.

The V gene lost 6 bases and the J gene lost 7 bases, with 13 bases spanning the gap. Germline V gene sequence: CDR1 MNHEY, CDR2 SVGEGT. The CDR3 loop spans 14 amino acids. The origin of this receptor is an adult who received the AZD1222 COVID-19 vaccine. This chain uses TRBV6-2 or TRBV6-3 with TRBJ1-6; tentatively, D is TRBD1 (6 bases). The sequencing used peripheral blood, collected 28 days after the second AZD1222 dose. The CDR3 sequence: CASSEGDGNSPLHF. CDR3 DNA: TGTGCCAGCAGCGAGGGGGATGGGAATTCACCCCTCCACTTT.